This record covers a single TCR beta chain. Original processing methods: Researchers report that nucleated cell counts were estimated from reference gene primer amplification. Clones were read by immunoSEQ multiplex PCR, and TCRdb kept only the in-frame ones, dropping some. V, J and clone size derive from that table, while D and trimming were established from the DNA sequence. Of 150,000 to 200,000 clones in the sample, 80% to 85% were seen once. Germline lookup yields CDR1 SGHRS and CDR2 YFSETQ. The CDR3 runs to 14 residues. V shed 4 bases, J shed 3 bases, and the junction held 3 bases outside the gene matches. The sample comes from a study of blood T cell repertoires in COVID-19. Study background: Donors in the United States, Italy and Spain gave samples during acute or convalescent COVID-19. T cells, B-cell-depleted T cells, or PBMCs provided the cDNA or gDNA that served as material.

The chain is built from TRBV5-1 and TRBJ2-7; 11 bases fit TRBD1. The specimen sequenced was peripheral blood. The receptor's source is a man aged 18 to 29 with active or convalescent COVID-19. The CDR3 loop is CASSGGTGGYEQYF. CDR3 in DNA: TGCGCCAGCAGCGGCGGGACAGGGGGCTACGAGCAGTACTTC.